The 29 T cell receptor beta chains below were found in one sample sequenced in a study of T-cell reconstitution after alpha-beta-depleted transplantation in children. A TCRbeta library incorporating unique molecular identifiers was prepared. TCRdb used MiXCR to reprocess the PCR reads, holding one entry per CDR3 protein. This table has about 110,000 distinct CDR3 sequences, around 6.4% appearing once. The source was PBMCs, mostly from graft donor cells, collected 360 days after TCRalphabeta/CD19-depleted stem cell transplant. The receptors were sampled from a male patient between 2 and 15 years old who had a stem cell transplant for acute lymphoblastic leukemia, so the T cells may come from the graft donor.

In its sample, this clonotype was seen a few times. This chain links TRBV4-3 with TRBJ2-5; 7 bases fit TRBD2. After removal of 0 bases from V and 5 bases from J, the junction contained 6 bases not matched to a gene. The CDR3 is 15 amino acids. Germline V gene lookup returns CDR1 LGHNA and CDR2 YSLEER. The DNA for the CDR3 is TGCGCCAGCAGCCAAGAGGGAGGGGCTCTGGAGACCCAGTACTTC. Its translation: CASSQEGGALETQYF.

This clonotype was counted a few times. The chain uses TRBV28 and TRBJ1-4; 12 positions agree with TRBD1. Unmatched junction bases numbered 13, after V lost 6 bases and J lost 8 bases. From germline, CDR1 is MDHEN and CDR2 SYDVKM. The CDR3 runs 17 residues. DNA for the CDR3: TGTGCCAGCAGCCACCGGGACAGGGGGCGCCTAGGGGAAAAACTGTTTTTT. Amino acid sequence: CASSHRDRGRLGEKLFF.

V gene TRBV4-3 combines with J gene TRBJ1-4; D is undetermined. V was cut by 4 bases and J by 8 bases, with 8 bases left in between. CDR1 LGHNA and CDR2 YSLEER come from the germline V gene. The CDR3 spans 12 residues. CDR3 in amino acids: CASSLHGEKLFF. The CDR3 coding sequence is TGCGCCAGCAGCCTCCATGGCGAAAAACTGTTTTTT.

In its sample, this clonotype was seen many times. The CDR3: CASRGNVLTF. For the CDR3, the DNA is TGTGCCAGCAGGGGCAACGTCCTGACTTTC. The chain carries TRBV9 and TRBJ2-6; D not certain. This CDR3 is 10 amino acids long. The V and J ends lost 5 bases and 9 bases respectively, with 3 bases between them. Per germline, CDR1 SGDLS and CDR2 YYNGEE.

The sample holds a few counts of this clonotype. Germline is not matched at one junction end, which may reflect a read error. V is TRBV30 and J is TRBJ1-6, with 7 bases matching TRBD1. The CDR3 spans 14 residues. Germline V gene lookup returns CDR1 GTSNPN and CDR2 SVGIG (reference sequence). The CDR3 region is CARSGQAAYSPLHF. The CDR3 nucleotides read TGTGCCCGGAGCGGACAGGCAGCTTATTCACCCCTCCACTTT.

This clonotype came up many times. This chain links TRBV11-2 with TRBJ2-3, with D hard to call. This CDR3 has 14 amino acids. V was trimmed by 1 base and J by 1 base, leaving 6 bases between them. CDR1 and CDR2 from the germline V gene are SGHAT and FQNNGV. The CDR3 sequence: CASSLVSRTDTQYF. The CDR3 coding sequence is TGTGCCAGCAGCTTAGTTTCTCGCACAGATACGCAGTATTTT.

By frequency in the sample, this clonotype is large (0.1 to 1%). The chain is built from TRBV6-5 and TRBJ1-1; unclear D gene. The CDR3 spans 16 residues. Germline V lookup: CDR1 MNHEY, CDR2 SVGAGI. Trimming removed 2 bases from V and 0 bases from J, with 13 bases in between. Here the CDR3 DNA reads TGTGCCAGCAGTTACAGAGCAGGAGTTATGAACACTGAAGCTTTCTTT. It specifies CASSYRAGVMNTEAFF.

This clonotype was picked up many times. The V call is TRBV11-3, the J call TRBJ2-5, with D maybe TRBD2 (5 bases). The V end lost 4 bases, the J end lost 5 bases, and 17 bases lay between the germline ends. The CDR3 loop spans 15 amino acids. The germline V gene encodes CDR1 SGHNT and CDR2 YENEEA. Here the CDR3 DNA reads TGTGCCAGCAGCTCTGGGAGTAGCCGGAGGGAGACCCAGTACTTC. Translation: CASSSGSSRRETQYF.

This clonotype was detected only a few times. This chain connects TRBV6-1 to TRBJ2-3; 10 bases are a match to TRBD1. The germline gives CDR1 MNHNS, CDR2 SASEGT. V was clipped by 6 bases and J by 4 bases; unmatched bases: 16. This CDR3 spans 18 amino acids. CDR3 region: CASSPGDRGTPAPDTQYF. CDR3 nucleotides: TGTGCCAGCAGCCCTGGGGACAGGGGCACCCCGGCACCAGATACGCAGTATTTT.

This clonotype was seen only a few times. The V gene is TRBV13, the J gene TRBJ2-7; perhaps TRBD1 as D (5 bases). Trimming removed 8 bases from V and 4 bases from J, with 12 bases in between. This CDR3 spans 12 amino acids. CDR1 and CDR2 from the germline V gene are PRHDT and FYEKMQ (reference sequence). CDR3 DNA sequence: TGTGCCAGCGGTCTGGGGCTTTACGAGCAGTACTTC. Translation gives CASGLGLYEQYF.

The CDR3 nucleotides read TGTGCCAGCGGGGGTGGACTAGCGGCCGCCTACGAGCAGTACTTC. Its translation is CASGGGLAAAYEQYF. The rearrangement joins TRBV6-1 to TRBJ2-7, with 10 bases that match TRBD2. The CDR3 length is 15 residues. Germline CDR1 is MNHNS and CDR2 is SASEGT. V gave up 8 bases and J gave up 2 bases; unmatched junction bases: 9.

This clonotype was recorded many times. V is TRBV6-1 and J is TRBJ2-7; no reliable D call. From germline, CDR1 is MNHNS and CDR2 SASEGT. The CDR3 runs to 14 residues. The ends were cut back, 5 bases at V and 4 bases at J, with 15 bases in the middle. The CDR3 spells CASSQASVKYEQYF. Written as DNA, the CDR3 is TGTGCCAGCAGTCAGGCCTCCGTCAAATACGAGCAGTACTTC.

This chain links TRBV30 with TRBJ1-4; D remains ambiguous. Germline CDR1 GTSNPN, CDR2 SVGIG (reference sequence). The CDR3 has 13 residues. Trimming removed 3 bases at V and 1 base at J, with 6 bases between. Here the CDR3 reads CAWRRRTNEKLFF. CDR3 DNA: TGTGCCTGGAGGCGACGAACTAATGAAAAACTGTTTTTT.

The chain is built from TRBV29-1 and TRBJ2-5; either TRBD1 or TRBD2 may supply D (5 bases each). The V end was cut by 0 bases, the J end by 3 bases, with 23 bases between. Per the germline V gene, CDR1 is SQVTM and CDR2 is ANQGSEA. There are 18 residues in the CDR3. CDR3 nucleotide sequence: TGCAGCGTTGAAGATCGTCGTGGGACCGCTACCTTGGAAGAGACCCAGTACTTC. Amino acids: CSVEDRRGTATLEETQYF.

This clonotype showed up many times. This chain uses TRBV11-2 with TRBJ2-5; tentatively, D is TRBD1 (6 bases). Germline values: CDR1 SGHAT, CDR2 FQNNGV. V lost 11 bases and J 5 bases, leaving 18 bases between the germline ends. The CDR3 runs 13 residues. The CDR3 DNA reads as TGTGCCGGGTCGACAGGCTCCAGGGAGACCCAGTACTTC. This gives the protein CAGSTGSRETQYF.

The chain links TRBV5-6 to TRBJ2-7, with D tentatively TRBD1 (6 bases). The CDR3 totals 15 residues. V gave up 0 bases and J gave up 3 bases, with 13 bases separating them. Germline CDR1 SGHDT, CDR2 YYEEEE. For the CDR3, the DNA is TGTGCCAGCAGCTTGGCGCAGGGGCGAGACTACGAGCAGTACTTC. It specifies CASSLAQGRDYEQYF.

This clonotype was counted at least ten times. The chain carries TRBV7-8 and TRBJ2-7; perhaps TRBD2 as D (6 bases). The CDR3 extends over 15 amino acids. V lost 1 base, J lost 2 bases, and 12 bases lay in between. CDR1 SGHVS and CDR2 FQNEAQ come from the germline V gene. The CDR3 here is CASSLGLGRTYEQYF. The CDR3 nucleotides read TGTGCCAGCAGCTTAGGTCTTGGGAGGACCTACGAGCAGTACTTC.

This clonotype was detected only a few times. The chain uses TRBV11-1 and TRBJ1-4; D not resolved. CDR3 size: 14 residues. Germline V gene lookup returns CDR1 SGHAT and CDR2 FQDESV (reference sequence). V dropped 3 bases and J dropped 8 bases, with 13 bases sitting between them. The CDR3, as DNA: TGTGCCAGCAGCTTTTCCCCCTCGGACGAAAAACTGTTTTTT. Translated, it gives CASSFSPSDEKLFF.

This chain joins TRBV7-6 and TRBJ2-3; 8 nucleotides align to TRBD1. V lost 4 bases, J lost 6 bases, and 6 bases stayed unmatched. Germline V gene lookup returns CDR1 SGHVS and CDR2 FNYEAQ. This CDR3 contains 14 residues. The CDR3 here is CASSYQTGEDTQYF. The DNA for the CDR3 is TGTGCCAGCAGCTATCAGACAGGGGAGGATACGCAGTATTTT.

This clonotype was counted ten times or more. The V call is TRBV5-5, the J call TRBJ2-3; 8 nucleotides match TRBD1. Germline V gene data show CDR1 as SGHKS and CDR2 as YYEKEE (reference sequence). CDR3 length: 17 residues. Trimming took 2 bases from V and 2 from J; bases not matched to a gene: 10. The CDR3 loop is CASSLGSGQAFTDTQYF. CDR3 sequence (DNA): TGTGCCAGCAGCTTAGGGTCGGGACAGGCCTTCACAGATACGCAGTATTTT.

V and J are TRBV28 and TRBJ2-2; TRBD1 agrees at 11 bases. The CDR3 has 13 amino acids. The J segment lost 7 bases and the V segment lost 8 bases, leaving 3 bases of the junction unmatched. CDR1 and CDR2 (germline): MDHEN, SYDVKM. The CDR3 sequence is CASRTGGVGELFF. In DNA form, the CDR3 reads TGTGCCAGCCGGACAGGGGGCGTCGGGGAGCTGTTTTTT.

The table lists this clonotype with a few counts. The chain joins TRBV27 to TRBJ2-5; the D gene is possibly TRBD1 (5 bases). Trimming cost V 2 bases and J 5 bases, with 18 bases left between them. This CDR3 contains 16 residues. Per germline, CDR1 MNHEY and CDR2 SMNVEV (reference sequence). CDR3 sequence (DNA): TGTGCCAGCAGTTTAGGGATCAGGGTCCCGCCCGAGACCCAGTACTTC. Translating it yields CASSLGIRVPPETQYF.

This sequence joins TRBV15 and TRBJ2-1; a possible D gene is TRBD1 (6 bases). CDR1 is LNHNV, CDR2 YYDKDF, per germline (reference sequence). V lost 3 bases and J lost 6, with 12 bases in between. The CDR3 totals 14 residues. CDR3 in amino acids: CATSRWGLPNEQFF. The CDR3 region has the DNA TGTGCCACCAGCAGGTGGGGGCTACCCAATGAGCAGTTCTTC.

This clonotype occurred a few times. V gene TRBV4-3 combines with J gene TRBJ2-2; 9 bases are a match to TRBD1. V trimming: 0 bases; J trimming: 4 bases; junction bases outside the gene matches: 9. The germline gives CDR1 LGHNA, CDR2 YSLEER. The CDR3 runs to 18 residues. CDR3: CASSQDGPRDRVTGELFF. The CDR3 nucleotides read TGCGCCAGCAGCCAAGACGGGCCCCGGGACAGGGTCACCGGGGAGCTGTTTTTT.

This clonotype was recorded at least ten times. The DNA for the CDR3 is TGCGCCAGCAGCTTTAGCCCCCAGCACTCCTACGAGCAGTACTTC. Its protein product is CASSFSPQHSYEQYF. This chain connects TRBV5-1 to TRBJ2-7; no definite D call. This CDR3 is 15 amino acids long. Per the germline V gene, CDR1 is SGHRS and CDR2 is YFSETQ. V lost 2 bases to trimming and J lost 0 bases, with 12 bases between them.

Ten or more counts support this clonotype. J is TRBJ2-7 and V is TRBV10-3, with 7 bases matching TRBD1. The ends lost 6 bases at V and 12 bases at J; junction bases unmatched: 11. This CDR3 has 12 amino acids. In germline, CDR1 is ENHRY, CDR2 SYGVKD. The CDR3 spells CAISGTDGERYF. CDR3 sequence (DNA): TGTGCCATCAGCGGGACAGATGGTGAAAGGTACTTC.

This chain joins TRBV13 and TRBJ1-4; D is possibly TRBD1 (6 bases). Germline V gene data show CDR1 as PRHDT and CDR2 as FYEKMQ (reference sequence). V was clipped by 5 bases and J by 1 base, with 11 bases between them. The CDR3 is 15 amino acids. CDR3 DNA: TGTGCCAGCAGCATCCGGGACATAACTAATGAAAAACTGTTTTTT. Amino acid sequence: CASSIRDITNEKLFF. Supplemented by reference TRBV13 and TRBJ1-4, the full variable domain reads AAGVIQSPRHLIKEKRETATLKCYPIPRHDTVYWYQQGPGQDPQFLISFYEKMQSDKGSIPDRFSAQQFSDYHSELNMSSLELGDSALYFCASSIRDITNEKLFFGSGTQLSVL.

This clonotype was recorded at least ten times. The chain uses TRBV5-1 and TRBJ2-3, with TRBD1 identical over 8 bases. Germline CDR1 SGHRS, CDR2 YFSETQ. Trimming at V came to 4 bases and at J to 0 bases, leaving 4 bases not matched to a gene. This CDR3 has 15 amino acids. The CDR3 nucleotides read TGCGCCAGCAGCGAGGGACAGGCGAGCACAGATACGCAGTATTTT. Translated, it gives CASSEGQASTDTQYF. Full variable domain (rest looked up from reference TRBV5-1 and TRBJ2-3): KAGVTQTPRYLIKTRGQQVTLSCSPISGHRSVSWYQQTPGQGLQFLFEYFSETQRNKGNFPGRFSGRQFSNSRSEMNVSTLELGDSALYLCASSEGQASTDTQYFGPGTRLTVL.

This clonotype was counted ten times or more. This chain links TRBV24-1 with TRBJ2-3, with D unresolved. Looked up from germline, CDR1 is KGHDR and CDR2 is SFDVKD. V was cut by 3 bases and J by 2 bases, with 8 bases left in between. The CDR3 runs 14 residues. This CDR3 is CATSDLGTTDTQYF. The CDR3 bases are TGTGCCACCAGTGATCTGGGCACCACAGATACGCAGTATTTT.